These T cell receptor beta chains were read from a single sample in a study of cytomegalovirus exposure and HLA in healthy donors. The repertoire was sequenced with immunoSEQ multiplex PCR; TCRdb's copy has only in-frame clones and lacks some. This table has tens of thousands of clones, about 70% appearing once. The sequenced sample was PBMCs. The source of these receptors is a man in his forties in good health and CMV-seropositive. Both conserved end residues are part of each CDR3. Each record gives: D gene, J gene, V gene, clone size, CDR3 DNA, CDR3 protein. The D gene is left open where the match is weak. Expanded clones are given a class, and other clones once, few, many or no size at all.

d_call: TRBD2; j_call: TRBJ2-1; v_call: TRBV30; clone_size: once; cdr3_nt: TGTGCCTGGAGTGCGGGGGGGCAGGAGCAGTTCTTC; cdr3_aa: CAWSAGGQEQFF
d_call: NA; j_call: TRBJ2-5; v_call: TRBV30; clone_size: NA; cdr3_nt: TGTGCCTGGAGCCTTGGGAAGGGGTACCAAGAGACCCAGTACTTC; cdr3_aa: CAWSLGKGYQETQYF
d_call: NA; j_call: TRBJ1-3; v_call: TRBV7-2; clone_size: NA; cdr3_nt: TGTGCCAGCAGCTTAAGCCAGACAGTGGTGGACACCATATATTTT; cdr3_aa: CASSLSQTVVDTIYF
d_call: TRBD1; j_call: TRBJ1-1; v_call: TRBV27; clone_size: NA; cdr3_nt: TGTGCCAGCAAGACAGGGATCACTGAAGCTTTCTTT; cdr3_aa: CASKTGITEAFF
d_call: NA; j_call: TRBJ1-4; v_call: TRBV27; clone_size: NA; cdr3_nt: TGTGCCAGCAGTTCGTACAGGCTCAATGAAAAACTGTTTTTT; cdr3_aa: CASSSYRLNEKLFF
d_call: TRBD1; j_call: TRBJ2-7; v_call: TRBV28; clone_size: NA; cdr3_nt: TGTGCCAGCAGTTTTCAGGACAGGGCGGGGGAGCAGTACTTC; cdr3_aa: CASSFQDRAGEQYF
d_call: NA; j_call: TRBJ1-6; v_call: TRBV15; clone_size: NA; cdr3_nt: TGTGCCACCAGCACGGGACTGTGGGGTTCACCCCTCCACTTT; cdr3_aa: CATSTGLWGSPLHF
d_call: NA; j_call: TRBJ2-5; v_call: TRBV5-6; clone_size: NA; cdr3_nt: TGTGCCAGCAGCTTGGTAGGGGGAGGGCAGACCCAGTACTTC; cdr3_aa: CASSLVGGGQTQYF
d_call: NA; j_call: TRBJ1-5; v_call: TRBV15; clone_size: NA; cdr3_nt: TGTGCCACCAGCAGAGTCCCGGGATTGGATAGCAATCAGCCCCAGCATTTT; cdr3_aa: CATSRVPGLDSNQPQHF
d_call: NA; j_call: TRBJ1-1; v_call: TRBV13; clone_size: NA; cdr3_nt: TGTGCCAGCAGGCCGGTGGGGGGAATGAACACTGAAGCTTTCTTT; cdr3_aa: CASRPVGGMNTEAFF
d_call: NA; j_call: TRBJ1-4; v_call: TRBV5-4; clone_size: NA; cdr3_nt: TGTGCCAGCAGCCAGAGGGCAAGTGAAAAACTGTTTTTT; cdr3_aa: CASSQRASEKLFF
d_call: NA; j_call: TRBJ1-1; v_call: TRBV19; clone_size: NA; cdr3_nt: TGTGCCAGTAGCCGAGATACAGTGAACACTGAAGCTTTCTTT; cdr3_aa: CASSRDTVNTEAFF
d_call: NA; j_call: TRBJ2-1; v_call: TRBV2; clone_size: NA; cdr3_nt: TGTGCCGAACGGCAGGGGGGAAATGAGCAGTTCTTC; cdr3_aa: CAERQGGNEQFF
d_call: TRBD1; j_call: TRBJ1-5; v_call: TRBV6-5; clone_size: NA; cdr3_nt: TGTGCCACCAAGGGACAGGGACCCAATCAGCCCCAGCATTTT; cdr3_aa: CATKGQGPNQPQHF
d_call: NA; j_call: TRBJ2-5; v_call: TRBV6-1; clone_size: NA; cdr3_nt: TGTGCCAGCAGTGTGGGGGGTCCCCAAGAGACCCAGTACTTC; cdr3_aa: CASSVGGPQETQYF